This T cell receptor beta chain was retrieved from a study of CD8 T cells in ankylosing spondylitis. Study results and limitations: Clones that were linked to disease were CD8+ and were relatively rare in peripheral blood. Matched ankylosing spondylitis synovial fluid reportedly showed significant enrichment of disease-linked clones. Ankylosing spondylitis blood appeared to carry a characteristic TCR beta motif of several highly homologous variants.

One entry per CDR3 protein results from TCRdb running MiXCR on the 5' RACE reads. The sample lists fewer than 35,000 distinct CDR3 sequences; approximately 15% were seen once. As for this clonotype: Its matching antigen is unknown.

The CDR3 is 14 amino acids. The sequence was obtained from a male donor with ankylosing spondylitis or in good health (not recorded which). This rearrangement joins TRBV21-1 to TRBJ1-4; the table assigns TRBD1, which was not confirmed against the DNA. TRBV21-1 represents a pseudogene. What was sequenced was blood. CDR3 sequence: CASSKGYRRYGLFF. The CDR3 DNA sequence: TGTGCCAGCAGCAAAGGTTACAGGCGCTATGGACTGTTTTTT.